The rows below give T cell receptor beta chains drawn from one sample of a study of shared clonotypes between healthy human individuals. The repertoire was sequenced with immunoSEQ multiplex PCR; TCRdb's copy has only in-frame clones and lacks some. Of over 1.4 million clones listed, roughly 97% are singletons. The sequenced sample consisted of naive CD4+ T cells sorted from blood. All receptors derive from a man aged 25 to 45 in good health. The CDR3 runs from the conserved cysteine through the conserved F or W. Fields, in order: CDR3 protein, CDR3 DNA, J gene, D gene, V gene, clone size. The D gene is left open where the match is weak. Rows give clone size only sometimes, using once, few, many, or a class for an expanded clone.

CDR3 protein: CASSLLRATDTQYF
CDR3 DNA: TGCGCCAGCAGCTTGTTAAGGGCAACAGATACGCAGTATTTT
J gene: TRBJ2-3
D gene: NA
V gene: TRBV5-1
clone size: NA

CDR3 protein: CASSPPEGETQYF
CDR3 DNA: TGTGCCAGCAGCCCTCCAGAGGGGGAGACCCAGTACTTC
J gene: TRBJ2-5
D gene: NA
V gene: TRBV11-3
clone size: NA

CDR3 protein: CASRFTGGTEQYF
CDR3 DNA: TGTGCCAGCAGGTTCACTGGGGGCACCGAGCAGTACTTC
J gene: TRBJ2-7
D gene: NA
V gene: TRBV5-5
clone size: NA

CDR3 protein: CASRRQSGNTIYF
CDR3 DNA: TGTGCCAGCAGGAGACAGTCTGGAAACACCATATATTTT
J gene: TRBJ1-3
D gene: NA
V gene: TRBV6-1
clone size: once

CDR3 protein: CASSSYRALNQPQHF
CDR3 DNA: TGTGCCAGCAGCTCCTACAGGGCACTGAATCAGCCCCAGCATTTT
J gene: TRBJ1-5
D gene: NA
V gene: TRBV5-6
clone size: NA

CDR3 protein: CAISETKGVGSSGRLGRSNEQFF
CDR3 DNA: TGTGCCATCAGTGAGACAAAAGGTGTTGGGTCTAGCGGGAGATTAGGTCGCTCCAATGAGCAGTTCTTC
J gene: TRBJ2-1
D gene: TRBD2
V gene: TRBV10-3
clone size: NA

CDR3 protein: CASSPPADTQYF
CDR3 DNA: TGTGCCAGCAGCCCCCCAGCAGATACGCAGTATTTT
J gene: TRBJ2-3
D gene: NA
V gene: TRBV11-2
clone size: NA

CDR3 protein: CASSQTRGRTSGNTEAFF
CDR3 DNA: TGCGCCAGCAGCCAAACCCGGGGCCGTACCTCCGGGAACACTGAAGCTTTCTTT
J gene: TRBJ1-1
D gene: NA
V gene: TRBV5-1
clone size: NA

CDR3 protein: CASSPFREGNTEAFF
CDR3 DNA: TGTGCCAGCTCACCATTCAGGGAAGGGAACACTGAAGCTTTCTTT
J gene: TRBJ1-1
D gene: NA
V gene: TRBV18
clone size: NA

CDR3 protein: CSVELWGVDTEAFF
CDR3 DNA: TGCAGCGTTGAACTCTGGGGGGTAGACACTGAAGCTTTCTTT
J gene: TRBJ1-1
D gene: NA
V gene: TRBV29-1
clone size: NA

CDR3 protein: CAWSASREKLFF
CDR3 DNA: TGTGCCTGGAGCGCTTCTCGGGAAAAACTGTTTTTT
J gene: TRBJ1-4
D gene: NA
V gene: TRBV30
clone size: once

CDR3 protein: CASSQWARGHEQYF
CDR3 DNA: TGCGCCAGCAGTCAGTGGGCCAGGGGCCACGAGCAGTACTTC
J gene: TRBJ2-7
D gene: NA
V gene: TRBV23-1
clone size: NA

CDR3 protein: CASSLAPGQGGSDTQYF
CDR3 DNA: TGCGCCAGCAGCTTGGCTCCGGGACAGGGAGGGTCAGATACGCAGTATTTT
J gene: TRBJ2-3
D gene: TRBD1
V gene: TRBV5-1
clone size: NA

CDR3 protein: CASSGTGFETQYF
CDR3 DNA: TGTGCCAGCAGTGGAACAGGTTTCGAGACCCAGTACTTC
J gene: TRBJ2-5
D gene: NA
V gene: TRBV2
clone size: NA

CDR3 protein: CASSPLPGTSGGGTSYEQYF
CDR3 DNA: TGTGCCAGCTCACCACTTCCCGGGACTAGCGGGGGCGGGACCTCCTACGAGCAGTACTTC
J gene: TRBJ2-7
D gene: TRBD2
V gene: TRBV18
clone size: NA

CDR3 protein: CASSLASTGAGTGELFF
CDR3 DNA: TGTGCCAGCAGCTTGGCCAGTACGGGGGCTGGCACCGGGGAGCTGTTTTTT
J gene: TRBJ2-2
D gene: NA
V gene: TRBV5-5
clone size: NA

CDR3 protein: CASSTTGFQPQHF
CDR3 DNA: TGTGCCAGCAGCACAACAGGGTTTCAGCCCCAGCATTTT
J gene: TRBJ1-5
D gene: NA
V gene: TRBV9
clone size: NA

CDR3 protein: CASSTLAGGSTDTQYF
CDR3 DNA: TGTGCCAGCAGTACTCTAGCGGGAGGGAGCACAGATACGCAGTATTTT
J gene: TRBJ2-3
D gene: TRBD2
V gene: TRBV6-4
clone size: NA

CDR3 protein: CASSLAGPSGRTGELFF
CDR3 DNA: TGTGCCAGCAGCTTAGCCGGGCCTAGCGGGAGAACCGGGGAGCTGTTTTTT
J gene: TRBJ2-2
D gene: TRBD2
V gene: TRBV11-2
clone size: NA

CDR3 protein: CASSFRAFAYEQYF
CDR3 DNA: TGTGCCAGCAGTTTTAGGGCGTTCGCCTACGAGCAGTACTTC
J gene: TRBJ2-7
D gene: NA
V gene: TRBV28
clone size: NA

CDR3 protein: CASSFGGALGGYTF
CDR3 DNA: TGTGCCAGCAGTTTTGGCGGGGCTTTAGGGGGCTACACCTTC
J gene: TRBJ1-2
D gene: NA
V gene: TRBV28
clone size: NA

CDR3 protein: CASSSANSNTEAFF
CDR3 DNA: TGTGCCAGCAGTTCCGCGAACAGTAACACTGAAGCTTTCTTT
J gene: TRBJ1-1
D gene: NA
V gene: TRBV6-5
clone size: NA

CDR3 protein: CASSQGNTEAFF
CDR3 DNA: TGCGCCAGCAGCCAAGGAAACACTGAAGCTTTCTTT
J gene: TRBJ1-1
D gene: NA
V gene: TRBV4-1
clone size: NA

CDR3 protein: CASSQVGGRVDEQFF
CDR3 DNA: TGTGCCAGCAGCCAAGTTGGCGGGAGGGTGGATGAGCAGTTCTTC
J gene: TRBJ2-1
D gene: TRBD2
V gene: TRBV4-2
clone size: NA

CDR3 protein: CASSLAGRTVEQFF
CDR3 DNA: TGTGCCAGCAGCCTAGCGGGGAGAACGGTTGAGCAGTTCTTC
J gene: TRBJ2-1
D gene: TRBD2
V gene: TRBV14
clone size: NA

CDR3 protein: CASTGQVYGYTF
CDR3 DNA: TGTGCCAGCACGGGACAGGTCTATGGCTACACCTTC
J gene: TRBJ1-2
D gene: TRBD1
V gene: TRBV9
clone size: NA

CDR3 protein: CASSIDGMNTEAFF
CDR3 DNA: TGTGCCAGTAGTATAGACGGAATGAACACTGAAGCTTTCTTT
J gene: TRBJ1-1
D gene: NA
V gene: TRBV19
clone size: NA

CDR3 protein: CASRRDIRGWEKLFF
CDR3 DNA: TGTGCCAGCAGGCGCGACATTCGGGGGTGGGAAAAACTGTTTTTT
J gene: TRBJ1-4
D gene: NA
V gene: TRBV6-1
clone size: NA

CDR3 protein: CASSIETGAYEQYF
CDR3 DNA: TGTGCCAGCAGTATCGAGACAGGGGCTTACGAGCAGTACTTC
J gene: TRBJ2-7
D gene: TRBD1
V gene: TRBV6-5
clone size: NA

CDR3 protein: CASRLSGFTDTQYF
CDR3 DNA: TGCGCCAGCAGACTTTCGGGTTTCACAGATACGCAGTATTTT
J gene: TRBJ2-3
D gene: NA
V gene: TRBV5-1
clone size: NA

CDR3 protein: CASSSRRERNQPQHF
CDR3 DNA: TGTGCCAGCAGTTCCCGGAGGGAACGCAATCAGCCCCAGCATTTT
J gene: TRBJ1-5
D gene: NA
V gene: TRBV6-5
clone size: NA